The clone carrying this TCR beta chain was seen a few times. Its antigen is currently unknown. This sample stems from a study of vaccination and CD4 T cells after COVID-19. Background on the study: A few convalescent patients gave samples at day 14 and days 161 to 241 post-vaccination.

General study points: The median proportion of reactive clones detected only post-vaccination in convalescent patients was 65% to 90%.

The Oncomine TCR Beta short-read assay sequenced DNA from cultured CD4+ T cells. TCRdb called the PCR reads again in MiXCR, with one record for every CDR3 protein. The sample includes tens of thousands of distinct CDR3 sequences, roughly 46% of them seen just once. The sample's time point: late sampling 161 to 241 days after vaccination in three convalescent patients. Treatment denoted: roughly 10-day PBMC culture with coronavirus spike peptide pools or control peptides (ViraFEST assay). Alongside 7.5 to 10 IU/ml IL-2 and roughly 10 ug/ml peptide pools, PBMCs were cultured at under 2.5 million per well. This CDR3 comprises 14 residues. Germline CDR1 MNHEY, CDR2 SVGEGT. V trimming: 7 bases; J trimming: 4 bases; junction bases outside the gene matches: 7.

This clonotype originated in a human donor who had recovered from COVID-19. The V call is TRBV6-2 or TRBV6-3, the J call TRBJ2-7; 10 nucleotides line up with TRBD1. This sample comprised CD4+ T cells from blood, cultured in vitro, obtained about 7 months after SARS-CoV-2 vaccination. In DNA, the CDR3 is TGTGCCAGCAAAAGAACGGGACAGGGGTACGAGCAGTACTTC. Encoded protein: CASKRTGQGYEQYF.